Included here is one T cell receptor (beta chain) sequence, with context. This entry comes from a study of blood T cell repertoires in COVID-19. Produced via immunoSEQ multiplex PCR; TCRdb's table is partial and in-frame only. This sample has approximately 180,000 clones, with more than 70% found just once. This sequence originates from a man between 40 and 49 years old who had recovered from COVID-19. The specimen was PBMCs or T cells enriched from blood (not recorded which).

The chain's CDR3 is CASSSSTGNTGELFF. The DNA for the CDR3 is TGCGCCAGCAGCTCCTCGACAGGGAACACCGGGGAGCTGTTTTTT. The rearrangement joins TRBV5-1 to TRBJ2-2, with D possibly TRBD1 on 6 matching bases. Trimming removed 3 bases from V and 1 base from J, with 10 bases in between. Germline CDR1 reads SGHRS; CDR2 reads YFSETQ. This CDR3 contains 15 residues. The variable domain in full, completed from reference TRBV5-1 and TRBJ2-2, reads KAGVTQTPRYLIKTRGQQVTLSCSPISGHRSVSWYQQTPGQGLQFLFEYFSETQRNKGNFPGRFSGRQFSNSRSEMNVSTLELGDSALYLCASSSSTGNTGELFFGEGSRLTVL.